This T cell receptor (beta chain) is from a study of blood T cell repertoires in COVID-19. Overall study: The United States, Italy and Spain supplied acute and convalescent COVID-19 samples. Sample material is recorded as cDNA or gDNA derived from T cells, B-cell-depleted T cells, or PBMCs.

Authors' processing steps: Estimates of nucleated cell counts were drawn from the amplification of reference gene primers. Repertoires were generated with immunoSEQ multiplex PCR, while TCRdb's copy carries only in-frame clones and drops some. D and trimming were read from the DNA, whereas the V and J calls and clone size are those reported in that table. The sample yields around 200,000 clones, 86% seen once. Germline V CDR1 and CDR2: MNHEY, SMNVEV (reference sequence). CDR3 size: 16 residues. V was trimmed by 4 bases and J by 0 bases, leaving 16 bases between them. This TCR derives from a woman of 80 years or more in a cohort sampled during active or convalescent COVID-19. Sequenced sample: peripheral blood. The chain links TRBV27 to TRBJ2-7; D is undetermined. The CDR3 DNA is TGTGCCAGCAGTTCTAGTAGCCCATTCCCCTCCTACGAGCAGTACTTC. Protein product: CASSSSSPFPSYEQYF.